The 26 T cell receptor beta chains presented below share a single source sample, sequenced in a study of CD8 T cells in ankylosing spondylitis. TCRdb itself ran the 5' RACE reads through MiXCR, one entry per CDR3 protein. The sample includes some 90,000 distinct CDR3 sequences, around 30% of them seen just once. The sequencing sample was made of blood, either unsorted or a sorted T cell fraction (not recorded which). These receptors all come from a male donor with ankylosing spondylitis or in good health (not recorded which).

The chain employs TRBV9 and TRBJ2-1, with 7 bases aligning to TRBD1. This CDR3 is 13 amino acids long. V lost 0 bases, J lost 9 bases, and 3 bases stayed unmatched. In germline, CDR1 is SGDLS, CDR2 YYNGEE. The CDR3 is CASSVGGGGEQFF. The CDR3 DNA is TGTGCCAGCAGCGTAGGAGGGGGCGGTGAGCAGTTCTTC.

V usage is TRBV12-3 or TRBV12-4 and J usage is TRBJ1-5; no firm D call. The CDR3 covers 14 residues. The V end lost 6 bases, the J end lost 7 bases, and 16 bases lay between the germline ends. The CDR3 DNA sequence: TGTGCCAGCAGGAATGGAAGAACTAGCCAGCCCCAGCATTTT. Translation: CASRNGRTSQPQHF.

The sample holds one count of this clonotype. This chain connects TRBV12-3 or TRBV12-4 to TRBJ2-7; TRBD2 aligns across 9 bases. This CDR3 is built from 21 residues. Germline trimming cut 1 base from V and 1 base from J; bases unmatched to any gene: 20. Here the CDR3 DNA reads TGTGCCAGCAGTTTAGTTGGTCGTTTACAGTTAGTGACTAGCGGTTCCTACGAGCAGTACTTC. Translating gives CASSLVGRLQLVTSGSYEQYF.

V is TRBV7-8 and J is TRBJ2-5; TRBD1 agrees at 10 bases. The V segment lost 2 bases and the J segment 4 bases; nucleotides outside the gene matches: 4. The CDR3 extends over 15 amino acids. Germline CDR1 SGHVS, CDR2 FQNEAQ. The CDR3 sequence: CASSLPRTGGETQYF. In DNA form, the CDR3 reads TGTGCCAGCAGCTTACCCCGGACAGGGGGAGAGACCCAGTACTTC.

This clonotype occurred a few times. V gene TRBV4-2 combines with J gene TRBJ2-3; 7 nucleotides line up with TRBD1. Germline loops: CDR1 LGHNA, CDR2 YNFKEQ. The CDR3 extends over 15 amino acids. J was trimmed by 1 base and V by 4 bases; bases with no gene match: 5. CDR3 in DNA: TGTGCCAGCAGCCCCGGGGACAGCCGCACAGATACGCAGTATTTT. This gives the protein CASSPGDSRTDTQYF.

In this sample, this clonotype turned up many times. The J gene is TRBJ1-5, the V gene TRBV10-3; the D gene is possibly TRBD1 (6 bases). Germline CDR1 and CDR2: ENHRY and SYGVKD. CDR3 length equals 15 residues. Trimming took off 0 bases at V and 3 bases at J, with 9 bases between the two ends. This CDR3 is CAISESGQYNQPQHF. CDR3 nucleotides: TGTGCCATCAGTGAGTCCGGACAGTACAATCAGCCCCAGCATTTT.

The rearrangement uses TRBV5-6 and TRBJ1-1; D is ambiguous. Trimming took off 4 bases at V and 6 bases at J, with 10 bases between the two ends. Per germline, CDR1 SGHDT and CDR2 YYEEEE. The CDR3 spans 12 residues. CDR3 DNA sequence: TGTGCCAGCAGCGTTACAGAATCTGAAGCTTTCTTT. Amino acids: CASSVTESEAFF.

This clonotype was seen only a few times. The chain combines TRBV18 with TRBJ2-3; tentatively, D is TRBD2 (6 bases). This CDR3 has 15 residues. Germline V gene data show CDR1 as KGHSH and CDR2 as LQKENI. V was shortened by 2 bases and J by 3 bases, with 12 bases between the two germline ends. The CDR3 region is CASSPRGGVTDTQYF. CDR3 in DNA: TGTGCCAGCTCACCAAGGGGAGGCGTGACAGATACGCAGTATTTT.

The gene calls are TRBV5-5 and TRBJ1-2, with no clear D. V was clipped by 4 bases and J by 4 bases, with 14 bases between them. The germline V gene has CDR1 SGHKS and CDR2 YYEKEE (reference sequence). This CDR3 spans 14 amino acids. The CDR3 nucleotides read TGTGCCAGCAGCCCGGGCGCGGGAATCTATGGCTACACCTTC. Translating gives CASSPGAGIYGYTF.

V gene TRBV29-1 combines with J gene TRBJ2-1; D uncertain. V was shortened by 4 bases and J by 1 base, with 11 bases between the two germline ends. This CDR3 region has 14 residues. The germline CDR1 and CDR2 sequences are SQVTM and ANQGSEA. The CDR3 region has the DNA TGCAGCGTTGCAAGGGCAGCGTCCTACAATGAGCAGTTCTTC. Its protein is CSVARAASYNEQFF.

CDR3 protein: CASSRTRDVDEQYF. The DNA of the CDR3 is TGCGCCAGCAGCCGCACGCGGGATGTGGACGAGCAGTACTTC. J is TRBJ2-7 and V is TRBV4-1, with TRBD2 as a possible D gene (6 bases). The CDR3 has 14 amino acids. Trimming took off 4 bases at V and 5 bases at J, with 15 bases between the two ends. Germline V gene sequence: CDR1 MGHRA, CDR2 YSYEKL.

In this sample, this clonotype turned up a few times. The chain has TRBV29-1 and TRBJ1-5, with D possibly being TRBD1 (6 bases). Germline-derived CDR1 and CDR2 are SQVTM and ANQGSEA. The CDR3 sequence is 15 residues long. The ends were cut back, 7 bases at V and 6 bases at J, with 22 bases in the middle. DNA of the CDR3: TGCAGCGCCATACAGGGAGGGGGTGGTGGTCAGCCCCAGCATTTT. Encoded protein: CSAIQGGGGGQPQHF.

The chain employs TRBV5-1 and TRBJ2-7; TRBD2 matches at 7 bases. From germline, CDR1 is SGHRS and CDR2 YFSETQ. The CDR3 spans 13 residues. V was pared by 0 bases and J by 6 bases, with 3 bases of the junction left unmatched. Here the CDR3 reads CASSLGPGGEQYF. DNA for the CDR3: TGCGCCAGCAGCTTGGGACCGGGGGGCGAGCAGTACTTC.

The J gene is TRBJ2-7, the V gene TRBV20-1; TRBD2 is a possible D gene (5 bases). This CDR3 region has 17 residues. The V gene's germline CDR1 is DFQATT and CDR2 SNEGSKA (reference sequence). CDR3 DNA sequence: TGCTGTGCTAGGCTAAAGGCGGACTGGGGAACTTCCTACGAGCAGTACGTC. It encodes CCARLKADWGTSYEQYV.

In DNA, the CDR3 is TGCGCCAGCAGCTCGAGTCAAAAAGATTACAATGAGCAGTTCTTC. It specifies CASSSSQKDYNEQFF. This chain connects TRBV5-1 to TRBJ2-1; D call uncertain. The CDR3 is 15 residues long. CDR1 is SGHRS and CDR2 is YFSETQ in the germline V gene. The ends were cut back, 3 bases at V and 4 bases at J, with 14 bases in the middle.

This clonotype was observed a single time. This chain links TRBV20-1 with TRBJ1-1; 8 bases line up with TRBD1. CDR3 size: 15 residues. Germline CDR1 is DFQATT and CDR2 is SNEGSKA (reference sequence). Trimming at V came to 4 bases and at J to 3 bases, leaving 10 bases not matched to a gene. The CDR3 DNA reads TGCAGTGCTAACTATCAGGGGGCCCAGGACACTGAAGCTTTCTTT. This sequence encodes CSANYQGAQDTEAFF.

This sequence joins TRBV20-1 and TRBJ2-3; TRBD2 agrees at 9 bases. The CDR3 covers 14 residues. In germline, CDR1 is DFQATT, CDR2 SNEGSKA (reference sequence). Trimming removed 4 bases from V and 7 bases from J; junction bases left unmatched: 9. CDR3 amino acids: CSANPAGGLYTQYF. As DNA, the CDR3 is TGCAGTGCTAATCCGGCGGGGGGGCTTTATACGCAGTATTTT.

The sample holds a few counts of this clonotype. CDR3 sequence reads: CASSLGPAEQFF. CDR3 nucleotides: TGTGCCAGCAGCCTCGGACCAGCGGAGCAGTTCTTC. The chain recombines TRBV7-9 with TRBJ2-1; D gene unclear. Germline CDR1 and CDR2: SEHNR and FQNEAQ (reference sequence). V lost 5 bases, J lost 10 bases, and 12 bases lay in between. CDR3 length: 12 amino acids.

This clonotype was counted a few times. V usage is TRBV5-1 and J usage is TRBJ2-5, with 8 bases matching TRBD1. Per germline, CDR1 SGHRS and CDR2 YFSETQ. The CDR3 extends over 14 amino acids. The J segment lost 1 base and the V segment lost 3 bases, leaving 2 bases of the junction unmatched. The CDR3 loop is CASSYGTGQETQYF. In DNA form, the CDR3 reads TGCGCCAGCAGCTACGGGACAGGCCAAGAGACCCAGTACTTC.

The genes are TRBV12-3 or TRBV12-4 and TRBJ1-4; D possibly corresponds to TRBD1 (5 bases). The V gene lost 9 bases and the J gene lost 8 bases, with 16 bases spanning the gap. The CDR3 is 13 amino acids. The CDR3 sequence is CASNRGDGEKLFF. The CDR3 region has the DNA TGTGCCAGTAACCGAGGGGATGGCGAAAAACTGTTTTTT.

This clonotype was observed a handful of times. The chain links TRBV7-9 to TRBJ2-5; D gene uncertain. Trimming removed 0 bases from V and 3 bases from J, with 2 bases in between. The CDR3 is 12 residues long. Germline V gives CDR1 SEHNR, CDR2 FQNEAQ (reference sequence). The CDR3 DNA reads TGTGCCAGCAGCTTAGCCGAAGAGACCCAGTACTTC. Translated: CASSLAEETQYF. The full variable domain, completed using reference TRBV7-9 and TRBJ2-5, is DTGVSQNPRHKITKRGQNVTFRCDPISEHNRLYWYRQTLGQGPEFLTYFQNEAQLEKSRLLSDRFSAERPKGSFSTLEIQRTEQGDSAMYLCASSLAEETQYFGPGTRLLVL.

This clonotype was recorded a few times. The V gene is TRBV7-3, the J gene TRBJ2-1; D is perhaps TRBD1 (6 bases). This CDR3 has 13 residues. V lost 3 bases and J lost 9, with 12 bases in between. CDR1 is SGHTA, CDR2 FQGTGA, per germline. The CDR3 DNA reads TGTGCCAGCAGCTTCAATCAAGGGGGTGAGCAGTTCTTC. It encodes CASSFNQGGEQFF.

This clonotype was seen a few times. The chain recombines TRBV20-1 with TRBJ1-2; D may be TRBD1 (6 bases). The CDR3 totals 13 residues. CDR1 and CDR2 from the germline V gene are DFQATT and SNEGSKA (reference sequence). Written as DNA, the CDR3 is TGCAGCTTCACAGGGTCTTCTAACTATGGCTACACCTTC. This encodes CSFTGSSNYGYTF.

This clonotype occurred a few times. The CDR3 loop reads CASSLSSSQPQHF. The CDR3 nucleotides are TGCGCCAGCAGCTTGTCGAGTTCTCAGCCCCAGCATTTT. The genes are TRBV5-1 and TRBJ1-5, with D unclear. CDR1 is SGHRS, CDR2 YFSETQ, per germline. Trimming pared 1 base from V and 6 bases from J, leaving 8 bases between. This CDR3 is 13 amino acids long.

This chain joins TRBV7-3 and TRBJ1-6, with unresolved D. Trimming left V 7 bases short and J 13 bases short, with 14 bases between. The CDR3 is 12 residues long. Germline values: CDR1 SGHTA, CDR2 FQGTGA. The CDR3 spells CASINAGRPLHF. The CDR3 nucleotides are TGTGCCAGCATCAATGCCGGGCGGCCCCTCCACTTT.

This clonotype was counted at least ten times. The genes are TRBV6-5 and TRBJ2-1; D might be TRBD2 (7 bases). Between the trimmed V and J ends, which lost 2 bases and 4 bases, there was a span of 12 bases. Per germline, CDR1 MNHEY and CDR2 SVGAGI. This CDR3 has 15 amino acids. The CDR3 DNA is TGTGCCAGCAGTTACGCGGGGGCGACTTACAATGAGCAGTTCTTC. It specifies CASSYAGATYNEQFF.